This TCR beta chain was identified during a study of cytomegalovirus exposure and HLA in healthy donors. As concerns this clone: No antigen is known for it.

With V trimmed by 3 bases and J by 3 bases, 3 bases remained unmatched. The germline gives CDR1 LNHDA, CDR2 SQIVND (reference sequence). The CDR3 contains 14 residues. PCR employed 60 Vbeta and 13 Jbeta primers. Here immunoSEQ multiplex PCR was the method, and the copy in TCRdb shows in-frame clones only, minus some. Its table records some 33,000 clones. Study observations and caveats: Clonal expansion, a later analysis showed, was greater in HLA-associated TCR beta chains than in equally common others.

Sequencing was carried out using PBMCs. The receptor was derived from a female donor in good health and CMV-seronegative. The genes are TRBV19 and TRBJ2-5, with TRBD1 matching over 8 bases. CDR3 sequence (DNA): TGTGCCAGTAGTATCAGGGGGCAAGAAGAGACCCAGTACTTC. It codes for CASSIRGQEETQYF. The full variable domain, rest sourced from reference TRBV19 and TRBJ2-5, is DGGITQSPKYLFRKEGQNVTLSCEQNLNHDAMYWYRQDPGQGLRLIYYSQIVNDFQKGDIAEGYSVSREKKESFPLTVTSAQKNPTAFYLCASSIRGQEETQYFGPGTRLLVL.